What follows describes a single TCR beta chain. Antigen: not known. This sample was taken from a study of cytomegalovirus exposure and HLA in healthy donors. General study points: Analyses of presence and absence presupposed an approximately uniform sequencing depth across donors. Analysis was performed later, and it showed HLA-associated TCR beta chains to be more clonally expanded than equally common others. Most TCR sequences were rare, but some public TCRs occurred in many donors. In a later analysis, most CMV-associated TCR beta chains appeared HLA-restricted.

The PCR had 60 Vbeta and 13 Jbeta primers. Libraries were prepared by immunoSEQ multiplex PCR; TCRdb keeps only in-frame clonotypes and omits some of them. The sample table sets out 130,000 to 150,000 clones. The V end was cut by 8 bases, the J end by 13 bases, with 17 bases between. Per germline, CDR1 SNHLY and CDR2 FYNNEI. This CDR3 is 11 amino acids long. The source material was PBMCs. The clonotype originates from a man in his forties in good health and CMV-seronegative. J is TRBJ1-1 and V is TRBV2; D call uncertain. The CDR3, as DNA: TGTGCCAGCCGAACAACCGGGGATGTTTTCTTT. Protein: CASRTTGDVFF. Looking up the rest from reference TRBV2 and TRBJ1-1 gives the full variable domain: EPEVTQTPSHQVTQMGQEVILRCVPISNHLYFYWYRQILGQKVEFLVSFYNNEISEKSEIFDDQFSVERPDGSNFTLKIRSTKLEDSAMYFCASRTTGDVFFGQGTRLTVV.